Detailed here is one T cell receptor beta chain. Its cognate antigen is unknown. Per the germline V gene, CDR1 is KGHSH and CDR2 is LQKENI. V was pared by 0 bases and J by 2 bases, with 9 bases of the junction left unmatched. The length of the CDR3 is 19 residues. This entry is derived from a study of T cell responses to AZD1222 COVID-19 vaccine. Method: immunoSEQ multiplex PCR; TCRdb's copy keeps in-frame clones and lacks some. The table shows around 100,000 clones, with about 94% occurring only once. Findings of the study overall: Spike-specific TCR breadth and depth were elevated following two AZD1222 doses. White British ancestry dominated among donors, who included more females, and clonal diversity was possibly underestimated.

Material: peripheral blood, obtained on day 0 of AZD1222 vaccination. The receptor comes from an adult in good health. The rearrangement joins TRBV18 to TRBJ2-3, with 12 nucleotides matching TRBD2. The CDR3 DNA sequence: TGTGCCAGCTCACCACCGAGTATAACTAGCGGGGGGTACACAGATACGCAGTATTTT. Protein product: CASSPPSITSGGYTDTQYF.